These 21 T cell receptor beta chains were all obtained from the same sample, sequenced in a study of CD8+CD57+ T cells in acquired aplastic anemia. Investigators profiled TCR beta VDJ and CDR3 from genomic DNA template. TCRdb processed the reads anew with MiXCR; each CDR3 protein has one entry. The sample comprises fewer than 250,000 distinct CDR3 sequences, roughly 56% of which are singletons, and more than 15% rests with the top ten. Sequencing was carried out using sorted CD4+, CD8+, or CD8+CD57+ T cells (not recorded which) from PBMCs. These TCRs come from a human donor in good health, serving as a control.

V and J are TRBV25-1 and TRBJ2-3, with D perhaps given as TRBD1 or TRBD2 (5 bases each). This CDR3 spans 15 amino acids. Germline V CDR1 and CDR2: MGHDK, SYGVNS. Trimming removed 7 bases at V and 6 bases at J, with 20 bases between. The CDR3 is CASTLTGGRMDTQYF. CDR3 coding DNA: TGTGCCAGCACATTAACAGGAGGTAGAATGGATACGCAGTATTTT.

Many counts were recorded for this clonotype. The chain joins TRBV9 to TRBJ1-3; 7 positions match TRBD1. The junction had 5 bases not matched to a gene; V was cut back by 3 bases and J by 2 bases. This CDR3 region has 15 residues. Germline assignment: CDR1 SGDLS and CDR2 YYNGEE. CDR3 DNA: TGTGCCAGCAGCGCCGGTACAGGGGCTGGAAACACCATATATTTT. Its protein is CASSAGTGAGNTIYF.

Details on this clonotype: The junction and the germline gene differ at one end; a read error may be behind it. The chain combines TRBV7-7 with TRBJ2-7; 7 bases map to TRBD1. CDR1 and CDR2 (germline): SSHAT, FNYEAQ (reference sequence). CDR3 length equals 15 residues. The CDR3 nucleotides read TGTGCTAGCAGCTCCGGTTTAGGGGGCGTCAACGAGCAGTACTTC. It specifies CASSSGLGGVNEQYF.

The chain links TRBV7-9 to TRBJ1-6; D is uncertain. CDR3 length: 13 residues. The V end was cut by 8 bases, the J end by 7 bases, with 12 bases between. CDR1 is SEHNR and CDR2 is FQNEAQ in the germline V gene (reference sequence). CDR3 sequence reads: CASGADLNSPLHF. CDR3 DNA sequence: TGTGCCAGCGGCGCGGACCTGAATTCACCCCTCCACTTT.

The V call is TRBV7-9, the J call TRBJ2-7, with 8 bases that match TRBD1. Trimming took 5 bases from V and 5 from J; bases not matched to a gene: 11. Germline CDR1 is SEHNR and CDR2 is FQNEAQ (reference sequence). This CDR3 comprises 15 residues. The CDR3 DNA follows: TGTGCCAGCAGCCCGGGACAGGCGGTTATCGACGAGCAGTACTTC. It yields the protein CASSPGQAVIDEQYF.

The V and J genes are TRBV7-3 and TRBJ1-4; D not certain. The V end was cut by 2 bases, the J end by 0 bases, with 13 bases between. Germline assignment: CDR1 SGHTA and CDR2 FQGTGA. The CDR3 covers 17 residues. CDR3 DNA: TGTGCCAGCAGCTTATCGTGGGTATGGACAACTAATGAAAAACTGTTTTTT. Encoded protein: CASSLSWVWTTNEKLFF.

The chain has TRBV28 and TRBJ1-2; D is unclear. The CDR3 is 12 residues long. CDR1 and CDR2 from the germline V gene are MDHEN and SYDVKM. V was trimmed by 7 bases and J by 7 bases, leaving 13 bases between them. CDR3 protein: CASKPPPGGYTF. The CDR3 DNA reads as TGTGCCAGCAAACCCCCCCCGGGTGGCTACACCTTC.

This chain uses TRBV2 with TRBJ2-4; D remains ambiguous. In germline, CDR1 is SNHLY, CDR2 FYNNEI. Deletions cut 7 bases from V and 1 base from J, with 8 bases between. This CDR3 region has 13 residues. The CDR3 sequence: CASIPWAKNIQYF. The CDR3 nucleotides read TGTGCCAGCATTCCGTGGGCCAAAAACATTCAGTACTTC. The variable domain in full, completed from reference TRBV2 and TRBJ2-4, reads EPEVTQTPSHQVTQMGQEVILRCVPISNHLYFYWYRQILGQKVEFLVSFYNNEISEKSEIFDDQFSVERPDGSNFTLKIRSTKLEDSAMYFCASIPWAKNIQYFGAGTRLSVL.

This rearrangement joins TRBV7-2 to TRBJ1-5; D gene unclear. V lost 5 bases to trimming and J lost 7 bases, with 18 bases between them. This CDR3 contains 15 residues. Germline lookup yields CDR1 SGHTA and CDR2 FQGNSA. The CDR3 loop reads CASSPSEGVGQPQHF. The CDR3 DNA sequence: TGTGCCAGCAGCCCGAGTGAGGGTGTTGGACAGCCCCAGCATTTT.

This clonotype was seen repeatedly, ten times or more. The chain joins TRBV15 to TRBJ2-4, with 8 nucleotides matching TRBD1. CDR1 LNHNV and CDR2 YYDKDF come from the germline V gene (reference sequence). With V trimmed by 5 bases and J by 0 bases, 6 bases remained unmatched. CDR3 length: 16 amino acids. The DNA for the CDR3 is TGTGCCACCAGCGGACAGGGTGGGCTAGCCAAAAACATTCAGTACTTC. This codes for CATSGQGGLAKNIQYF.

The chain links TRBV19 to TRBJ2-5; possible D gene TRBD1, 5 bases. The CDR3 length is 12 residues. CDR1 is LNHDA and CDR2 is SQIVND in the germline V gene (reference sequence). The V end lost 8 bases, the J end lost 5 bases, and 12 bases lay between the germline ends. The CDR3 nucleotides read TGTGCCAGTGAAGGCAGGGATGAGACCCAGTACTTC. It codes for CASEGRDETQYF.

V usage is TRBV9 and J usage is TRBJ1-1; D remains ambiguous. Germline assignment: CDR1 SGDLS and CDR2 YYNGEE. Trimming took off 4 bases at V and 1 base at J, with 14 bases between the two ends. The CDR3 has 15 amino acids. This CDR3 is CASSPYSLPNTEAFF. The CDR3 region has the DNA TGTGCCAGCAGCCCGTACAGTTTACCGAACACTGAAGCTTTCTTT.

The V and J genes are TRBV7-9 and TRBJ2-2; D might be TRBD1 or TRBD2, each matching 5 bases. V lost 6 bases, J lost 5 bases, and 10 bases lay in between. Per the germline V gene, CDR1 is SEHNR and CDR2 is FQNEAQ (reference sequence). CDR3 length equals 13 residues. Written as DNA, the CDR3 is TGTGCCAGCAGTCTAGCAGGGACCGGGGAGCTGTTTTTT. Amino acid sequence: CASSLAGTGELFF.

Concerning this clonotype: In this CDR3 the conserved last residue, phenylalanine or tryptophan, is missing, so a read error is likely. The CDR3 DNA is TGTGCCAGCAGTTACATGATCCTTGGCACTGAAGCTTTCCTT. It encodes CASSYMILGTEAFL. V usage is TRBV6-5 and J usage is TRBJ1-1; D unclear. The CDR3 is made up of 14 amino acids. The germline gives CDR1 MNHEY, CDR2 SVGAGI. Trimming removed 2 bases from V and 4 bases from J, with 11 bases in between.

The chain employs TRBV12-3 or TRBV12-4 and TRBJ2-5; D perhaps matches TRBD1 (6 bases). The germline V and J ends were trimmed by 2 bases and 5 bases, with 12 bases remaining between them. CDR3 length: 14 residues. CDR3 DNA sequence: TGTGCCAGCAGTTTACCCACAGGGAAGGAGACCCAGTACTTC. It encodes CASSLPTGKETQYF.

As concerns this clonotype: At one end, the junction sequence differs from germline, possibly due to a read error. J is TRBJ2-7 and V is TRBV9; tentative D call: TRBD1 (6 bases). Germline assignment: CDR1 SGDLS and CDR2 YYNGEE. This CDR3 has 14 residues. CDR3 residues: CAGSPRGSSYEQYF. The CDR3, as DNA: TGTGCCGGCAGCCCCAGGGGTTCGTCCTACGAGCAGTACTTC.

This clonotype was observed at least ten times. The chain is built from TRBV12-3 or TRBV12-4 and TRBJ1-1, with D perhaps matching TRBD1 (5 bases). Deletions cut 5 bases from V and 5 bases from J, with 15 bases between. The CDR3 is 14 residues long. Here the CDR3 reads CASSLPGPGTEAFF. The CDR3 DNA sequence: TGTGCCAGCAGTCTTCCAGGGCCCGGGACTGAAGCTTTCTTT.

V and J are TRBV2 and TRBJ2-7; 10 bases are a match to TRBD2. There are 14 residues in the CDR3. Germline loops: CDR1 SNHLY, CDR2 FYNNEI. V was clipped by 7 bases and J by 5 bases; unmatched bases: 8. The DNA for the CDR3 is TGTGCCAGCACCGAGCGGGGGGGCTTGCACGAGCAGTACTTC. It codes for CASTERGGLHEQYF.

This sequence joins TRBV10-2 and TRBJ2-7, with TRBD1 matching 10 bases. V trimming: 6 bases; J trimming: 4 bases; junction bases outside the gene matches: 9. Per the germline V gene, CDR1 is WSHSY and CDR2 is SAAADI. The CDR3 has 15 residues. CDR3 residues: CASSAGTGARYEQYF. The CDR3 DNA reads TGCGCCAGCAGCGCCGGGACAGGGGCCAGGTACGAGCAGTACTTC.

This clonotype has just a few counts. The genes are TRBV7-3 and TRBJ2-7; 10 bases align to TRBD2. This CDR3 spans 15 amino acids. Trimming at V came to 1 base and at J to 3 bases, leaving 3 bases not matched to a gene. CDR1 and CDR2 (germline): SGHTA, FQGTGA. The CDR3 loop is CASSLKAGGLYEQYF. As DNA, the CDR3 is TGTGCCAGCAGCTTAAAAGCGGGGGGGCTCTACGAGCAGTACTTC. Variable domain in full (rest from reference TRBV7-3 and TRBJ2-7): GAGVSQTPSNKVTEKGKYVELRCDPISGHTALYWYRQSLGQGPEFLIYFQGTGAADDSGLPNDRFFAVRPEGSVSTLKIQRTERGDSAVYLCASSLKAGGLYEQYFGPGTRLTVT.

The chain carries TRBV5-1 and TRBJ2-5; D is possibly TRBD1 or TRBD2 (5 bases each). The end of the DNA is better explained by TRBJ2-1, so the J call may be wrong. Germline V gene lookup returns CDR1 SGHRS and CDR2 YFSETQ. The CDR3 is made up of 13 amino acids. Here the CDR3 DNA reads TGCGCCAGCAGCTGGGACGGAAGGGATGAGCAGTTCTTC. This gives the protein CASSWDGRDEQFF.